This is a list of T cell receptor beta chains from one sample in a study of identical twins. TCRdb ran MiXCR on the 5' RACE reads and lists one entry per CDR3 protein. This table holds some 590,000 distinct CDR3 sequences, 9.5% to 10% found once. The data also belong to a second study, concerning yellow fever vaccine responses in identical twins.

Sample: PBMCs. These receptors came from a woman under 30 in good health. Each CDR3 is given with its conserved first and last residue. A D gene is named only where the DNA matches it firmly. Not every row has a clone size; where given, it reads once, few, many or a size class.

TRBV2	TRBJ2-3	.	.	CADRTSSTDTQYF	TGTGCCGACCGGACATCTAGCACAGATACGCAGTATTTT
TRBV27	TRBJ2-5	.	few	CASSLTGGGKETQYF	TGTGCCAGCAGTTTAACAGGCGGGGGCAAAGAGACCCAGTACTTC
TRBV21-1	TRBJ2-1	.	few	CASSLSPQLAGVYDEQFF	TGTGCCAGCAGTCTATCCCCCCAACTAGCGGGAGTTTATGATGAGCAGTTCTTC
TRBV30	TRBJ1-1	.	many	CAWSVETAEAFF	TGTGCCTGGAGTGTAGAGACAGCAGAAGCTTTCTTT
TRBV9	TRBJ2-7	.	.	CASSVDRGFSYEQYF	TGTGCCAGCAGCGTAGACAGAGGGTTCTCCTACGAGCAGTACTTC
TRBV6-6	TRBJ2-1	.	few	CASSSRGNNEQFF	TGTGCCAGCAGTTCAAGGGGCAACAATGAGCAGTTCTTC
TRBV11-1	TRBJ2-1	TRBD2	.	CASSPNRASGIQSRQNEQFF	TGTGCCAGCAGCCCAAATAGGGCTAGCGGGATTCAGTCACGACAGAATGAGCAGTTCTTC
TRBV12-3/TRBV12-4	TRBJ2-1	.	many	CASSLARGEQFF	TGTGCCAGCAGTTTAGCGCGTGGTGAGCAGTTCTTC
TRBV10-3	TRBJ2-6	TRBD1	.	CATLTSLRQGLPGANVLTF	TGTGCCACCCTAACTTCATTACGACAGGGGTTGCCTGGGGCCAACGTCCTGACTTTC
TRBV7-9	TRBJ2-3	.	.	CASSIGAAWVDTQYF	TGTGCCAGCAGTATAGGAGCGGCCTGGGTGGATACGCAGTATTTT
TRBV20-1	TRBJ2-7	.	few	CSARGGGGEQYF	TGCAGTGCTAGAGGGGGCGGAGGGGAGCAGTACTTC
TRBV7-3	TRBJ1-1	.	.	CASRASGGTEAFF	TGTGCCAGCAGGGCCTCGGGAGGCACTGAAGCTTTCTTT
TRBV5-1	TRBJ2-2	.	.	CASEQANTGELFF	TGCGCCAGCGAACAGGCCAACACCGGGGAGCTGTTTTTT
TRBV6-6	TRBJ2-5	.	few	CAIEGDGETQYF	TGTGCCATCGAGGGGGATGGAGAGACCCAGTACTTC
TRBV24-1	TRBJ2-1	.	many	CATSDLDGNNEQFF	TGTGCCACCAGTGATTTGGACGGAAACAATGAGCAGTTCTTC
TRBV27	TRBJ2-3	.	few	CASSLLGGGTDTQYF	TGTGCCAGCAGTTTATTGGGGGGCGGCACAGATACGCAGTATTTT
TRBV5-1	TRBJ2-2	.	many	CASSWEFGELFF	TGCGCCAGCAGCTGGGAGTTCGGGGAGCTGTTTTTT
TRBV20-1	TRBJ2-3	.	.	CSANWVGRRSTDTQYF	TGCAGTGCTAATTGGGTGGGCAGGAGGAGCACAGATACGCAGTATTTT
TRBV7-9	TRBJ2-7	.	few	CASSFLSSDEQYF	TGTGCCAGCAGCTTCCTCTCAAGCGACGAGCAGTACTTC
TRBV11-2	TRBJ2-3	.	.	CASSRTASTDTQYF	TGTGCCAGCAGCCGGACAGCTAGCACAGATACGCAGTATTTT
TRBV2	TRBJ2-1	.	few	CASSDPRSDNEQFF	TGTGCCAGCAGTGACCCCCGATCCGACAATGAGCAGTTCTTC
TRBV20-1	TRBJ1-5	TRBD1	.	CSASGQGFNQPQHF	TGCAGTGCTAGCGGACAGGGTTTTAATCAGCCCCAGCATTTT
TRBV29-1	TRBJ1-2	.	many	CSVDGVGKTSNYGYTF	TGCAGCGTTGATGGGGTAGGGAAAACATCTAACTATGGCTACACCTTC
TRBV2	TRBJ2-1	TRBD1	many	CASRKGGNNEQFF	TGTGCCAGCAGAAAAGGGGGCAACAATGAGCAGTTCTTC
TRBV5-1	TRBJ2-7	.	many	CASRGRGYEQYF	TGCGCCAGCAGAGGTCGGGGATACGAGCAGTACTTC
TRBV20-1	TRBJ2-1	TRBD2	few	CSAGGTSGYNEQFF	TGCAGTGCTGGGGGGACTAGCGGGTACAATGAGCAGTTCTTC
TRBV9	TRBJ2-3	.	.	CASSAEGDTQYF	TGTGCCAGCAGCGCGGAGGGAGATACGCAGTATTTT
TRBV5-1	TRBJ1-2	.	many	CASSFYRSDYTF	TGCGCCAGCAGCTTTTACAGGTCCGACTACACCTTC